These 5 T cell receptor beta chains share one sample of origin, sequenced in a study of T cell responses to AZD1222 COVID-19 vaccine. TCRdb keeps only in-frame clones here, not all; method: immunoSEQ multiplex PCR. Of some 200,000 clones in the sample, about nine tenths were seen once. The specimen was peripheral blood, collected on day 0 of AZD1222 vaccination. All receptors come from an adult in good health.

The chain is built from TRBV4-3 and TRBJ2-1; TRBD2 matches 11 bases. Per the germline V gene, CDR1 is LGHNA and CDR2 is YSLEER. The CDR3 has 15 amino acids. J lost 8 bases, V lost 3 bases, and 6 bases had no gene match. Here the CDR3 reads CASSHITSGSYEQFF. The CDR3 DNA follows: TGCGCCAGCAGCCATATCACTAGCGGGAGCTATGAGCAGTTCTTC.

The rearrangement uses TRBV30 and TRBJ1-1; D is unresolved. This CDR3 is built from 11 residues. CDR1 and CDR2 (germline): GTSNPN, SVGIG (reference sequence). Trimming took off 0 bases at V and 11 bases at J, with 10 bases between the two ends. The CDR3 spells CAWSVNGRAFF. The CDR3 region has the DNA TGTGCCTGGAGTGTAAACGGTAGGGCTTTCTTT.

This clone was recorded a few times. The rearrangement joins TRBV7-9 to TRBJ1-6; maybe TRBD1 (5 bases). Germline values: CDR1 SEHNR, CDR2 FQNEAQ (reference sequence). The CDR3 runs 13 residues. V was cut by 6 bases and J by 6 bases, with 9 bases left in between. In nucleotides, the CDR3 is TGTGCCAGCAGTCGGGACTCTAATTCACCCCTCCACTTT. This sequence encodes CASSRDSNSPLHF.

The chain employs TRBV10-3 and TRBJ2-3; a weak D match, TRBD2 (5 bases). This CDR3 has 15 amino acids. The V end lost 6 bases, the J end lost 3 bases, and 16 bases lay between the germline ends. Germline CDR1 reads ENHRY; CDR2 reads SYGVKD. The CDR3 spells CAIRAAEESTDTQYF. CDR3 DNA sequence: TGTGCCATCAGGGCTGCGGAGGAGTCTACAGATACGCAGTATTTT.

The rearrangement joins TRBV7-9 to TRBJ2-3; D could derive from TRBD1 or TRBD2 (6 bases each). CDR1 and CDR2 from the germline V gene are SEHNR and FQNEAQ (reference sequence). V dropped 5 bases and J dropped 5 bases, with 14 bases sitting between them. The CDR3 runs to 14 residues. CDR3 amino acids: CASSQSGAGDTQYF. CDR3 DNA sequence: TGTGCCAGCAGCCAGTCGGGGGCCGGAGATACGCAGTATTTT.